Presented here are 11 T cell receptor beta chains from one specimen sequenced in a study of T cell responses to AZD1222 COVID-19 vaccine. Some clones are missing from TCRdb's copy, which holds only in-frame ones; the method was immunoSEQ multiplex PCR. The table shows roughly 35,000 clones, with approximately 80% occurring only once. The sample in question was peripheral blood, obtained 28 days after the second AZD1222 dose. The receptors here all came from an adult who received the AZD1222 COVID-19 vaccine.

The CDR3 is CASSLWTGANVLTF. In DNA form, the CDR3 reads TGTGCCAGCAGCTTATGGACTGGGGCCAACGTCCTGACTTTC. This chain connects TRBV7-9 to TRBJ2-6, with D unresolved. Germline loops: CDR1 SEHNR, CDR2 FQNEAQ (reference sequence). This CDR3 is built from 14 residues. Deletions cut 2 bases from V and 2 bases from J, with 4 bases between.

The chain combines TRBV5-1 with TRBJ2-5; D is uncertain. V was pared by 2 bases and J by 3 bases, with 8 bases between. Germline-derived CDR1 and CDR2 are SGHRS and YFSETQ. The CDR3 length is 13 residues. Here the CDR3 reads CASSFGSKETQYF. DNA of the CDR3: TGCGCCAGCAGCTTCGGATCCAAAGAGACCCAGTACTTC.

CDR3 amino acids: CASSESSGQAYEQYF. CDR3 bases: TGCGCCAGCAGTGAGTCCTCGGGGCAGGCCTACGAGCAGTACTTC. The genes are TRBV10-2 and TRBJ2-7, with D perhaps assigned TRBD1 or TRBD2 (5 bases each). CDR1 is WSHSY, CDR2 SAAADI, per germline. Trimming stripped 0 bases from V and 2 bases from J, with 11 bases between. The CDR3 covers 15 residues.

The J gene is TRBJ1-2, the V gene TRBV19; D ambiguous. The CDR3 is 14 amino acids. The germline gives CDR1 LNHDA, CDR2 SQIVND (reference sequence). Trimming took off 1 base at V and 4 bases at J, with 10 bases between the two ends. For the CDR3, the DNA is TGTGCCAGTAGTATAGCCCGAGGAGCCTATGGCTACACCTTC. The encoded protein is CASSIARGAYGYTF.

This chain connects TRBV6-2 or TRBV6-3 to TRBJ2-2; 15 nucleotides match TRBD2. The J segment lost 10 bases and the V segment lost 0 bases, leaving 6 bases of the junction unmatched. Germline V gene sequence: CDR1 MNHEY, CDR2 SVGEGT. The CDR3 is 17 residues long. CDR3 coding DNA: TGTGCCAGCAGTTACTCCCTTGGACTAGCGGGAGGGGAGGAGCTGTTTTTT. Translation: CASSYSLGLAGGEELFF.

This clone was observed a handful of times. The chain joins TRBV3-1 (or the pseudogene TRBV3-2) to TRBJ1-2; TRBD1 aligns across 7 bases. The CDR3 has 15 amino acids. Germline CDR1 LGHDT, CDR2 YNNKEL (reference sequence). The J segment lost 0 bases and the V segment lost 4 bases, leaving 5 bases of the junction unmatched. CDR3: CASSRGTATNYGYTF. The CDR3, as DNA: TGTGCCAGCAGCCGGGGGACAGCGACTAACTATGGCTACACCTTC.

This clone was observed a single time. The chain employs TRBV6-5 and TRBJ1-5; the D is unclear. This CDR3 has 14 residues. Germline lookup yields CDR1 MNHEY and CDR2 SVGAGI. Deletions cut 4 bases from V and 0 bases from J, with 7 bases between. The CDR3 DNA reads as TGTGCCAGCAGTTTGGCAGATAGCAATCAGCCCCAGCATTTT. Translating gives CASSLADSNQPQHF.

This rearrangement joins TRBV5-8 to TRBJ1-4; TRBD1 aligns across 9 bases. Trimming took 4 bases from V and 6 from J; bases not matched to a gene: 7. The CDR3 contains 15 residues. Germline V gene data show CDR1 as SGHTS and CDR2 as YDEGEE. CDR3 loop: CASSRPGQGYEKLFF. For the CDR3, the DNA is TGTGCCAGCAGCAGACCGGGACAGGGATATGAAAAACTGTTTTTT.

The chain uses TRBV6-5 and TRBJ2-7, with 7 bases lining up with TRBD1. Germline V gene data show CDR1 as MNHEY and CDR2 as SVGAGI. The junction had 8 bases not matched to a gene; V was cut back by 5 bases and J by 4 bases. The CDR3 is 14 residues long. The CDR3 nucleotides read TGTGCCAGCAGTCCCCGACAGGGTGGGTACGAGCAGTACGTC. This codes for CASSPRQGGYEQYV.

This chain connects TRBV5-1 to TRBJ2-3, with 9 nucleotides matching TRBD1. The CDR3 covers 16 residues. V was clipped by 4 bases and J by 5 bases; unmatched bases: 11. Germline-derived CDR1 and CDR2 are SGHRS and YFSETQ. CDR3 sequence (DNA): TGCGCCAGCAGCCATGACCCGGGACAGGGTGGAGATACGCAGTATTTT. This translates into CASSHDPGQGGDTQYF. The whole variable domain, filled in from reference TRBV5-1 and TRBJ2-3, reads KAGVTQTPRYLIKTRGQQVTLSCSPISGHRSVSWYQQTPGQGLQFLFEYFSETQRNKGNFPGRFSGRQFSNSRSEMNVSTLELGDSALYLCASSHDPGQGGDTQYFGPGTRLTVL.

V usage is TRBV11-3 and J usage is TRBJ2-2, with 9 bases fitting TRBD2. The CDR3 runs to 15 residues. The J segment lost 4 bases and the V segment lost 4 bases, leaving 4 bases of the junction unmatched. Germline CDR1 SGHNT, CDR2 YENEEA. The CDR3: CASSSLAGITGELFF. The CDR3 DNA is TGTGCCAGCAGCTCCCTAGCGGGAATCACCGGGGAGCTGTTTTTT.